This TCR beta chain was found in a study of T cell changes during pregnancy in multiple sclerosis (dated by TCRdb to the late 2010s). For the wider study: Changes in the T cell repertoire over the course of pregnancy were examined in this study in women with multiple sclerosis.

A remark on this clone: The clone's antigen remains unknown. Nothing much larger sits one base from this clone, and base qualities are not available.

As encoded in the germline V gene (reference sequence), CDR1 is MNHEY while CDR2 is SMNVEV. Spanning cysteine to phenylalanine, the CDR3 consists of 18 amino acids. Only the CDR3 portion is preserved as DNA: 54 bases, with reading frame beginning at the first base. The germline V and J ends show losses of 2 bases and 1 base respectively, and no gene match explains 11 bases of the junction. The method was the immunoSEQ multiplex PCR assay. In its TCRdb copy, this immuneACCESS table keeps in-frame sequences only and misses some clones. Where compared with another copy, unresolved V genes explain less than half of these, and the others have no known cause. The sample has 80,000 to 100,000 clones on record, 93% of them singletons. The ten top clones hold almost 1% of the sample.

The sample here was peripheral blood, taken after pregnancy. This sequence uses TRBV27 and TRBJ2-3, with 8 bases matching TRBD2. This TCR was sampled from a female donor with multiple sclerosis, enrolled in a pregnancy study. DNA sequence: TGTGCCAGCAGTTTAACCCCCAGGAGCGGGGGACGCACAGATACGCAGTATTTT. It is translated as CASSLTPRSGGRTDTQYF.